This TCR beta chain derives from a study of cytomegalovirus exposure and HLA in healthy donors. The ends were cut back, 7 bases at V and 5 bases at J, with 15 bases in the middle. CDR3 size: 14 residues. Germline V CDR1 and CDR2: MNHEY, SVGAGI. This PCR relied on a set of 60 Vbeta primers and 13 Jbeta primers. The repertoire was sequenced with immunoSEQ multiplex PCR; TCRdb's copy has only in-frame clones and lacks some. The sample lists 70,000 to 95,000 clones, roughly 86% occurring once. The sequence was obtained from a woman in her late teens or twenties in good health and CMV-seropositive. The gene calls are TRBV6-5 and TRBJ2-1; TRBD2 might be the D (7 bases). The sample consisted of PBMCs. CDR3 in DNA: TGTGCCAGCATGACGGGGGGCTTCAACAATGAGCAGTTCTTC. Translating gives CASMTGGFNNEQFF.